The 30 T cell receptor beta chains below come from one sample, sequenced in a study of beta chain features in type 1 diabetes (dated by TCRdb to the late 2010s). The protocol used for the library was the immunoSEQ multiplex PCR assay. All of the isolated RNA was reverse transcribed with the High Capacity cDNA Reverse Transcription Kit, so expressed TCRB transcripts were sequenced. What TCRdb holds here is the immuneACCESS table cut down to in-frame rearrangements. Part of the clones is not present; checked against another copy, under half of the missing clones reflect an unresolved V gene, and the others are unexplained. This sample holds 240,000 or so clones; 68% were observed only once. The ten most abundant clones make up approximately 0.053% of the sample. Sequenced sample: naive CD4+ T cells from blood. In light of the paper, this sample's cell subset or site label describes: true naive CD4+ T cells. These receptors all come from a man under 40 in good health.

CDR3 coding DNA: TGCAGCGTGGTACAGAGAATGAACACTGAAGCTTTCTTT. Encoded protein: CSVVQRMNTEAFF. This chain uses TRBV29-1 with TRBJ1-1; D unresolved. This CDR3 spans 13 amino acids. Trimming left V 6 bases short and J 0 bases short, with 11 bases between. The V gene's germline CDR1 is SQVTM and CDR2 ANQGSEA.

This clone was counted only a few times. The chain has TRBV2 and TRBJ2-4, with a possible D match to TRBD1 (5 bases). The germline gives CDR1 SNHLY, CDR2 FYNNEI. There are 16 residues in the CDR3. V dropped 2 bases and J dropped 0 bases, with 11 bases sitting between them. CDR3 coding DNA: TGTGCCAGCAGTGAATCAGGGCGGATAGCCAAAAACATTCAGTACTTC. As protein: CASSESGRIAKNIQYF.

Written as DNA, the CDR3 is TGTGCCAGCAGCTTAGGCCCCACAGGGTACAATGAGCAGTTCTTC. Translation: CASSLGPTGYNEQFF. This rearrangement joins TRBV7-2 to TRBJ2-1; perhaps TRBD1 as D (6 bases). The V gene lost 1 base and the J gene lost 4 bases, with 11 bases spanning the gap. Germline CDR1 and CDR2: SGHTA and FQGNSA. The CDR3 length is 15 residues.

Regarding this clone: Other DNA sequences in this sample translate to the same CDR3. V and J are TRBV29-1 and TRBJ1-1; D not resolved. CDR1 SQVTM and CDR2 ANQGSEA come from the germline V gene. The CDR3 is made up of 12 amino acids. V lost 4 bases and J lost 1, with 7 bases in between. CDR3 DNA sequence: TGCAGCGTTGTGGGCGGGAACACTGAAGCTTTCTTT. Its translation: CSVVGGNTEAFF. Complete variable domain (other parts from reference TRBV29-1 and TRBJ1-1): SAVISQKPSRDICQRGTSLTIQCQVDSQVTMMFWYRQQPGQSLTLIATANQGSEATYESGFVIDKFPISRPNLTFSTLTVSNMSPEDSSIYLCSVVGGNTEAFFGQGTRLTVV.

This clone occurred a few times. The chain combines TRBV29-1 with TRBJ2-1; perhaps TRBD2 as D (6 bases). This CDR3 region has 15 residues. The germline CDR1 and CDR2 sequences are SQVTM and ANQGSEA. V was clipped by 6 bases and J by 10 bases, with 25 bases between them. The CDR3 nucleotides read TGCAGCGTGGGGCCCGTAGCGGCCTCAATGATGGAGCAGTTCTTC. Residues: CSVGPVAASMMEQFF.

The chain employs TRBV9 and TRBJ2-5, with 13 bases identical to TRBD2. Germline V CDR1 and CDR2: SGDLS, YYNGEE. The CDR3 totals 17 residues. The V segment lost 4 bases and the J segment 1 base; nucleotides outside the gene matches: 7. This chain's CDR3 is CASSRGLAGISQETQYF. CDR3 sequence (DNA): TGTGCCAGCAGCAGGGGACTAGCGGGGATTTCCCAAGAGACCCAGTACTTC.

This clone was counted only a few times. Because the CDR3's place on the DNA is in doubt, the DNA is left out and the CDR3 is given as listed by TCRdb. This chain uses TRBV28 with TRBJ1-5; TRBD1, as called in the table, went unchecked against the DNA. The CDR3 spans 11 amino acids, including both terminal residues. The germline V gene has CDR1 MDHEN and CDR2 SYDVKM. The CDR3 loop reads CASSSSDRQHF.

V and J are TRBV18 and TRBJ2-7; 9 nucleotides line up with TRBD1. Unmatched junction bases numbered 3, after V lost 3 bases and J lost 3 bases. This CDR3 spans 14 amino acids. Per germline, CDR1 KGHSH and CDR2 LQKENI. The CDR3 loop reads CASSPGQGHYEQYF. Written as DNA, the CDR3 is TGTGCCAGCTCACCGGGACAGGGTCACTACGAGCAGTACTTC.

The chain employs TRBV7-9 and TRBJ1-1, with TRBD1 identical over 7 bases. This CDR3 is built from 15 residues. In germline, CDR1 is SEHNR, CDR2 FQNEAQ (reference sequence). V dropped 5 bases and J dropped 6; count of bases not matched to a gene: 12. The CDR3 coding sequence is TGTGCCAGCAGCCCCACTAGGGGGCGCCGCGCTGAAGCTTTCTTT. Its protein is CASSPTRGRRAEAFF.

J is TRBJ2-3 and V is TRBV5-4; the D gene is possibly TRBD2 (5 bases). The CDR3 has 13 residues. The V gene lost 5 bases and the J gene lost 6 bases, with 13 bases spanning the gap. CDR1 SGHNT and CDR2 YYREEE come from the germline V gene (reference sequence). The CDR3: CASRDSRADTQYF. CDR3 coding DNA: TGTGCCAGCAGGGACTCCCGTGCCGATACGCAGTATTTT.

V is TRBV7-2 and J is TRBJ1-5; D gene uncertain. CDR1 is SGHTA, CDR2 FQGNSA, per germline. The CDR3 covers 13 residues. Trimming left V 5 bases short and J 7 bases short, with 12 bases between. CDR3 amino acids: CASSSAGRQPQHF. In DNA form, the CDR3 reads TGTGCCAGCAGCAGCGCGGGCCGACAGCCCCAGCATTTT.

The CDR3 sequence: CASSLTKGVRSYNEQFF. Written as DNA, the CDR3 is TGTGCCAGCAGCTTAACCAAGGGAGTGAGGTCCTACAATGAGCAGTTCTTC. The chain is built from TRBV7-9 and TRBJ2-1; maybe TRBD2 (5 bases). V lost 2 bases and J lost 1, with 15 bases in between. This CDR3 region has 17 residues. Germline CDR1 SEHNR, CDR2 FQNEAQ (reference sequence).

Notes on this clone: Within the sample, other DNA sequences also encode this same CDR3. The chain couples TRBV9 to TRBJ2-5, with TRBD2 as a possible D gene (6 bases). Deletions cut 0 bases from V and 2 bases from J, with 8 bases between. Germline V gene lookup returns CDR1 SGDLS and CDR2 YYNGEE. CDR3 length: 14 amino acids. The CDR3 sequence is CASSVGRGQETQYF. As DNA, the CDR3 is TGTGCCAGCAGCGTAGGGCGGGGACAAGAGACCCAGTACTTC.

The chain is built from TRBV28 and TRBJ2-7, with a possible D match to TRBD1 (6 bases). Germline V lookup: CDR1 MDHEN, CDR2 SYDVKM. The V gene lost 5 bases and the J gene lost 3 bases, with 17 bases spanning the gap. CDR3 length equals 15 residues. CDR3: CASSLHRTDFYEQYF. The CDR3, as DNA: TGTGCCAGCAGTCTCCACCGGACAGATTTCTACGAGCAGTACTTC.

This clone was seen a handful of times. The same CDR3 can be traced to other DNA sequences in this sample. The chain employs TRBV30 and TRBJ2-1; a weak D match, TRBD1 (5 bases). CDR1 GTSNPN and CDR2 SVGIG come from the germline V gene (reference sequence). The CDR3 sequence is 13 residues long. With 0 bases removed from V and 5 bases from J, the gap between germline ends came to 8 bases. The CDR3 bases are TGTGCCTGGAGTGTATACAGGAACAATGAGCAGTTCTTC. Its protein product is CAWSVYRNNEQFF. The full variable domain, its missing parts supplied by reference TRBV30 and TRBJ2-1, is SQTIHQWPATLVQPVGSPLSLECTVEGTSNPNLYWYRQAAGRGLQLLFYSVGIGQISSEVPQNLSASRPQDRQFILSSKKLLLSDSGFYLCAWSVYRNNEQFFGPGTRLTVL.

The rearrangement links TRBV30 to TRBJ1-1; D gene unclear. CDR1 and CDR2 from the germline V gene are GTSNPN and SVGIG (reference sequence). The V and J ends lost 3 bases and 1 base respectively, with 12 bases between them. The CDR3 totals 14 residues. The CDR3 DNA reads TGTGCCTGGAGAGCACAGCTGAGGAACACTGAAGCTTTCTTT. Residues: CAWRAQLRNTEAFF.

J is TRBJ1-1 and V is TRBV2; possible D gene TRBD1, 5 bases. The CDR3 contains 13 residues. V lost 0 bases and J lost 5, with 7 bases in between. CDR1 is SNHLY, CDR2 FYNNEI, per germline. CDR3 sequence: CASSEAEGTEAFF. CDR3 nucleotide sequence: TGTGCCAGCAGTGAAGCGGAGGGGACTGAAGCTTTCTTT.

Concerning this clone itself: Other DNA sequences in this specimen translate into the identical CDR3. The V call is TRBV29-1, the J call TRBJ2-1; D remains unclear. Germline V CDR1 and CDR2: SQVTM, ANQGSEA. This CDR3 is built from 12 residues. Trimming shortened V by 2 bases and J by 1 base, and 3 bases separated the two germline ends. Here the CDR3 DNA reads TGCAGCGTTGAACGGTCCTACAATGAGCAGTTCTTC. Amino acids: CSVERSYNEQFF.

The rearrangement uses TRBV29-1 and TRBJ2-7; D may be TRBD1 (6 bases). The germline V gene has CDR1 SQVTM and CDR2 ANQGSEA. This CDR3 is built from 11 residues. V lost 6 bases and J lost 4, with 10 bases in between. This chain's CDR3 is CSVLDSYEQYF. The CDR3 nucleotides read TGCAGCGTCCTGGACAGTTACGAGCAGTACTTC.

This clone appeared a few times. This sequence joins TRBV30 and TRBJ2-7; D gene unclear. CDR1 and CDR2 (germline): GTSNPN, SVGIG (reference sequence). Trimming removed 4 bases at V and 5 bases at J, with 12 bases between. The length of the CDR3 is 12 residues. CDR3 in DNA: TGTGCCTGGAAAGCGAGGAACCACGAGCAGTACTTC. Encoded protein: CAWKARNHEQYF. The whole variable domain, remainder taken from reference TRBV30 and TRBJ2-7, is SQTIHQWPATLVQPVGSPLSLECTVEGTSNPNLYWYRQAAGRGLQLLFYSVGIGQISSEVPQNLSASRPQDRQFILSSKKLLLSDSGFYLCAWKARNHEQYFGPGTRLTVT.

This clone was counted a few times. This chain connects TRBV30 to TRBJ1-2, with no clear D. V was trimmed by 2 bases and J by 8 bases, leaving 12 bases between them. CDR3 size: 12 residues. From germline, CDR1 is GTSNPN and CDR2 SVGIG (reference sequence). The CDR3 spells CAWSSLRRGYTF. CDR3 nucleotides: TGTGCCTGGAGTTCCTTGAGAAGGGGCTACACCTTC.

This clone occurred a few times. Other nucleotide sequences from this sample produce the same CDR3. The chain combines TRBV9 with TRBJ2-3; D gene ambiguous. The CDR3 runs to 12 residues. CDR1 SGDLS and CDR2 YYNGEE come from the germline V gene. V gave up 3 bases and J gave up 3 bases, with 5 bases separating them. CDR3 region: CASSALTDTQYF. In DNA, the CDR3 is TGTGCCAGCAGCGCGCTAACAGATACGCAGTATTTT.

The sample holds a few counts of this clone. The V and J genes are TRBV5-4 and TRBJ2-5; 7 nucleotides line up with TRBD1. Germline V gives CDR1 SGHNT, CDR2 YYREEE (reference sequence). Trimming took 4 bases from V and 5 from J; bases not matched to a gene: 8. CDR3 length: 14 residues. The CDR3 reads CASSPRTGRETQYF. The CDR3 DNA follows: TGTGCCAGCAGCCCTCGGACAGGTCGGGAGACCCAGTACTTC.

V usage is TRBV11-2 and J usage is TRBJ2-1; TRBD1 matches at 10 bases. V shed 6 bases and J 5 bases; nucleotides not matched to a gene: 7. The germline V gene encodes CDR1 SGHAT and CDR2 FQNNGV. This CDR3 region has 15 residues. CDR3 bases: TGTGCCAGCAGAGCCGGGACAGGGGACCACAATGAGCAGTTCTTC. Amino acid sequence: CASRAGTGDHNEQFF.

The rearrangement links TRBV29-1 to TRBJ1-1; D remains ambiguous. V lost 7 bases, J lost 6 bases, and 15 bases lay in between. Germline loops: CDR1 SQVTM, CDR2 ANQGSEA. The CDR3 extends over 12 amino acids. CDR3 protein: CSGEGVVSEAFF. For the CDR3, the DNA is TGCAGCGGGGAGGGAGTGGTATCTGAAGCTTTCTTT. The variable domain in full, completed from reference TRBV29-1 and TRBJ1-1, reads SAVISQKPSRDICQRGTSLTIQCQVDSQVTMMFWYRQQPGQSLTLIATANQGSEATYESGFVIDKFPISRPNLTFSTLTVSNMSPEDSSIYLCSGEGVVSEAFFGQGTRLTVV.

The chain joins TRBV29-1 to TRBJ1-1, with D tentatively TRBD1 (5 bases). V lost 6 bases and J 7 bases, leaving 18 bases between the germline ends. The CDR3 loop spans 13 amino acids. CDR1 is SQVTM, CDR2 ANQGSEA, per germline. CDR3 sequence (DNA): TGCAGCGTCCTCCTGAGGGGACGAATTGAAGCTTTCTTT. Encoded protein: CSVLLRGRIEAFF.

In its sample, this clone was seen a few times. The CDR3 DNA follows: TGTGCCAGCAGCTTAAGATTTGGGGCTAGCGGGGCCTCCTACGAGCAGTACTTC. Translating it yields CASSLRFGASGASYEQYF. The chain has TRBV13 and TRBJ2-7; 9 nucleotides line up with TRBD2. The CDR3 runs to 18 residues. The V and J ends lost 2 bases and 0 bases, in that order; junction bases with no gene match: 11. Germline values: CDR1 PRHDT, CDR2 FYEKMQ (reference sequence).

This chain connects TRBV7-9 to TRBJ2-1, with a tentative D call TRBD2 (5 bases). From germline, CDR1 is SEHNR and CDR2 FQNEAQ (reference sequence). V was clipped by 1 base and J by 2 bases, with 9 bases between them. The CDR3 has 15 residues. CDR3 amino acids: CASSLGTQTYNEQFF. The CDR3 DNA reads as TGTGCCAGCAGCTTAGGGACTCAGACCTACAATGAGCAGTTCTTC.

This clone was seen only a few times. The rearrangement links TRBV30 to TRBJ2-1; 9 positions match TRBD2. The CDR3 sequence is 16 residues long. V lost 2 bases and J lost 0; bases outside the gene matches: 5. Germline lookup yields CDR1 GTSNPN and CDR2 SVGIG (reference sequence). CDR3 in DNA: TGTGCCTGGAGTACCGGGACTAGCCTCTCCTACAATGAGCAGTTCTTC. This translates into CAWSTGTSLSYNEQFF.

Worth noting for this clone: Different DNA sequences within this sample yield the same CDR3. DNA for the CDR3: TGCAGCGTTGAGCGGCGGATGAACACTGAAGCTTTCTTT. Its protein is CSVERRMNTEAFF. The chain joins TRBV29-1 to TRBJ1-1; D not certain. V lost 3 bases to trimming and J lost 0 bases, with 8 bases between them. CDR1 and CDR2 (germline): SQVTM, ANQGSEA. CDR3 size: 13 residues.